This T cell receptor (beta chain) was identified during a study of cytomegalovirus exposure and HLA in healthy donors. Findings and limits, study-wide: CMV serostatus was the sole immune exposure information available. The study assumed roughly uniform donor sequencing depth for presence/absence analyses.

Germline V CDR1 and CDR2: MNHNY, SVGAGI (reference sequence). The V segment lost 8 bases and the J segment 4 bases; nucleotides outside the gene matches: 4. The CDR3 sequence is 12 residues long. PCR involved 60 Vbeta and 13 Jbeta primers. Sequenced by immunoSEQ multiplex PCR; TCRdb stores in-frame clones only, minus some. The sample yields over 150,000 clones, 75% to 85% seen once. Note on this clone: Its antigen is as yet unknown.

The receptor comes from a man aged 30 to 39 in good health and CMV-seronegative. The sample taken for sequencing was PBMCs. The V and J genes are TRBV6-6 and TRBJ2-7; 8 positions match TRBD1. This CDR3 reads CASRDRTYEQYF. The CDR3 coding sequence is TGTGCCAGCCGGGACAGGACTTACGAGCAGTACTTC.